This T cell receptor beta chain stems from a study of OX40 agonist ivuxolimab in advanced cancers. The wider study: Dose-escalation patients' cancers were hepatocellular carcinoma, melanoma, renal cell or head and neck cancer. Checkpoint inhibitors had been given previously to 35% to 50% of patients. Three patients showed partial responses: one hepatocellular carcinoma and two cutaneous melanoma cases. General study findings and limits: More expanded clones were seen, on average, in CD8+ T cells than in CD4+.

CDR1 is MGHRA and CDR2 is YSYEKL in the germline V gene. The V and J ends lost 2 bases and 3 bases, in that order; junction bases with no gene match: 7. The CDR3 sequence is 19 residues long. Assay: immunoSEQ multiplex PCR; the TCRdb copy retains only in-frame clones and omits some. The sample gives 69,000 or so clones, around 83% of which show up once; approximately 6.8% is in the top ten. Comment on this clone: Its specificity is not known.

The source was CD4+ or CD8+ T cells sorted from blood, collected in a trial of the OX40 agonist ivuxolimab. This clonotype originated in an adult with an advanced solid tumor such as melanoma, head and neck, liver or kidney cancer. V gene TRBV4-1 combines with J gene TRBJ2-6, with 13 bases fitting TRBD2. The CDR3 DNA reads TGCGCCAGCAGCCAACTAAGGACTAGCGGGGGCGGTGGGGCCAACGTCCTGACTTTC. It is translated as CASSQLRTSGGGGANVLTF.